This T cell receptor beta chain was captured in a study of shared clonotypes between healthy human individuals. Remarks on this clone: Its antigen is as yet unknown.

Findings and caveats of the study: A handful of donors held around 5% of naive CD4 clonotypes in common. Non-shared clonotypes displayed generation probabilities falling below those of clonotypes present in all four donors.

The CDR3 extends over 14 amino acids. Per germline, CDR1 LNHDA and CDR2 SQIVND (reference sequence). V was cut by 7 bases and J by 6 bases, with 18 bases left in between. Donors were healthy HIV-negative adults without recently reported acute infections or vaccinations. As handled by the study authors: For the immunoSEQ data, sequences were junction-only without quality scores, so filtering differed. Sequencing used immunoSEQ multiplex PCR; TCRdb keeps in-frame clones, though not all of them. V and J calls plus clone size are reproduced from that table; the DNA served to infer D and trimming. The sample contains under 2.5 million clones, under 95% of which appear only once.

The specimen sequenced was naive CD4+ T cells from PBMCs. As for subset: CD45RA+ positively selected. The TCR was taken from a man aged 18 to 30 in good health. Some clones in this sample may be carry-over from other donors' samples. The V call is TRBV19, the J call TRBJ2-5; D remains unclear. CDR3 in amino acids: CASKNPGQEKTQYF. The CDR3 coding sequence is TGTGCCAGTAAAAACCCAGGCCAGGAAAAGACCCAGTACTTC.